This TCR beta chain was identified during a study of T cell responses to AZD1222 COVID-19 vaccine. Study conclusions and caveats: At baseline, just five or six AZD1222 recipients tested seropositive. There were mostly white British donors and more females than males, and clonal diversity was possibly underestimated.

Comment on this clone: The antigen remains undetermined.

Measured with immunoSEQ multiplex PCR; TCRdb has only the in-frame clones, and not every one. Of over 140,000 clones listed, over 90% are singletons. V lost 6 bases and J 2 bases, leaving 10 bases between the germline ends. This CDR3 has 14 amino acids. Looked up from germline, CDR1 is MNHEY and CDR2 is SVGAGI. This sequence joins TRBV6-5 and TRBJ1-4; D call uncertain. The clonotype was recovered from an adult who received the AZD1222 COVID-19 vaccine. This specimen consisted of peripheral blood, obtained 28 days after the second AZD1222 dose. This CDR3 is CASSRRPTNEKLFF. The CDR3 bases are TGTGCCAGCAGCCGCAGACCGACTAATGAAAAACTGTTTTTT.